This TCR beta chain was retrieved from a study of T cells after yellow fever vaccination. Study-wide findings and caveats: Subsequent booster samples again held most clones from primary vaccination (around 96% CD4, 88% CD8). Faster peaking, at day 5 versus 15, marked a secondary response that was weaker.

TCRdb fed the 5' RACE reads into MiXCR, producing one record per CDR3 protein. The data show some 240,000 distinct CDR3 sequences, with approximately 3.3% seen just once and 3.2% held by the top ten. Many counts were recorded for this clonotype. Its antigen is unknown. With V trimmed by 5 bases and J by 2 bases, 2 bases remained unmatched. The CDR3 extends over 13 amino acids. The sample here was CD4+ T cells sorted from PBMCs, taken 10 days after the yellow fever booster vaccination. The chain links TRBV12-3 or TRBV12-4 to TRBJ2-5, with 7 bases aligning to TRBD1. This receptor was taken from a man aged 18 to 35 who received the YFV17D yellow fever vaccine. CDR3: CASSRDSQETQYF. Here the CDR3 DNA reads TGTGCCAGCAGTCGGGACAGTCAAGAGACCCAGTACTTC.